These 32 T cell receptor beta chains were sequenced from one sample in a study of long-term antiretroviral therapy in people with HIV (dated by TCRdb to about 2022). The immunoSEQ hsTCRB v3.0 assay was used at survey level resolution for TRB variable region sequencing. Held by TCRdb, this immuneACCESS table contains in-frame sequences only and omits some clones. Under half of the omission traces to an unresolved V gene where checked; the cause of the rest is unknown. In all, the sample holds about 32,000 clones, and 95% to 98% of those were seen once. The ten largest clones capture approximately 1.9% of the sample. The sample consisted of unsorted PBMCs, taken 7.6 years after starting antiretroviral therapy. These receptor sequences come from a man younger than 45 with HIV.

CDR3 coding DNA: TGCGCCAGCAGCCAAGGAAGTAGGCCAGGGGCGCCCTACGAGCAGTACTTC. The encoded protein is CASSQGSRPGAPYEQYF. The chain couples TRBV4-3 to TRBJ2-7; possibly TRBD1 for D (6 bases). The CDR3 runs 17 residues. The germline CDR1 and CDR2 sequences are LGHNA and YSLEER. The germline V and J ends were trimmed by 1 base and 2 bases, with 18 bases remaining between them.

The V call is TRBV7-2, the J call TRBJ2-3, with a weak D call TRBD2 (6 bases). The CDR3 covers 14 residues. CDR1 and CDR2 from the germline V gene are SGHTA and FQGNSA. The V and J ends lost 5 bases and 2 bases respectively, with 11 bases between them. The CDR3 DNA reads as TGTGCCAGCAGCATCGCGGACTACACAGATACGCAGTATTTT. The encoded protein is CASSIADYTDTQYF.

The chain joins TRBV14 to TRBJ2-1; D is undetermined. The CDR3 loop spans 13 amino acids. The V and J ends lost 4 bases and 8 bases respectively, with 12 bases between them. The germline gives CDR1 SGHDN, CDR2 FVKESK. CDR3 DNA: TGTGCCAGCAGCCGATGGGGTCGTGATGAGCAGTTCTTC. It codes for CASSRWGRDEQFF.

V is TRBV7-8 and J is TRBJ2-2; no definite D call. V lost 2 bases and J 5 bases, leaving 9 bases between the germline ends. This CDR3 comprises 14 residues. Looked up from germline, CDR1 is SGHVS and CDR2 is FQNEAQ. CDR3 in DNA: TGTGCCAGCAGCTTAATCCGATCGACCGGGGAGCTGTTTTTT. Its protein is CASSLIRSTGELFF.

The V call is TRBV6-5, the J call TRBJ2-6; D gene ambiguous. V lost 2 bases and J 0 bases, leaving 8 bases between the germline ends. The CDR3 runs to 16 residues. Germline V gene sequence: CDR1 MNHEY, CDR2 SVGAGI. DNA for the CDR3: TGTGCCAGCAGTTACGGCAGGCCCTCTGGGGCCAACGTCCTGACTTTC. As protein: CASSYGRPSGANVLTF.

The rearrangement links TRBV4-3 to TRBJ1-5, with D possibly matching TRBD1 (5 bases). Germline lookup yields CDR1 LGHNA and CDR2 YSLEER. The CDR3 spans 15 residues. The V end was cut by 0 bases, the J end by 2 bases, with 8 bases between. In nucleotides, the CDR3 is TGCGCCAGCAGCCAAGACAGGGCTGGCAATCAGCCCCAGCATTTT. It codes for CASSQDRAGNQPQHF.

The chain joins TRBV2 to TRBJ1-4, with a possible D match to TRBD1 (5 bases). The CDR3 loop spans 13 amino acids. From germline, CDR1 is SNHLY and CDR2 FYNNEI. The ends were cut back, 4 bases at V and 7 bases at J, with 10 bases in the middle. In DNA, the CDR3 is TGTGCCAGCAGTGTATGGGGCGGTGAAAAACTGTTTTTT. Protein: CASSVWGGEKLFF.

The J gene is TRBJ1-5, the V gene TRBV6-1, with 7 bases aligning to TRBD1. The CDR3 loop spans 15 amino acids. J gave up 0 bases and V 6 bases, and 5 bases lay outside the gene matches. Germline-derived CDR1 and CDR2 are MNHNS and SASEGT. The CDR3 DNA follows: TGTGCCAGCAGCGTGGACAGGTTTAGCAATCAGCCCCAGCATTTT. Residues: CASSVDRFSNQPQHF.

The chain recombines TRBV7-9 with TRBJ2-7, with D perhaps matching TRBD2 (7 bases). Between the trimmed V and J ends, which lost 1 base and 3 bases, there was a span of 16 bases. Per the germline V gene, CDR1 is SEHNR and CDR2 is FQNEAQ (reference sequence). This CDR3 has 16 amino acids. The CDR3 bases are TGTGCCAGCAGCTTAGATGGGGGGGCCCGGTACTACGAGCAGTACTTC. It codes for CASSLDGGARYYEQYF.

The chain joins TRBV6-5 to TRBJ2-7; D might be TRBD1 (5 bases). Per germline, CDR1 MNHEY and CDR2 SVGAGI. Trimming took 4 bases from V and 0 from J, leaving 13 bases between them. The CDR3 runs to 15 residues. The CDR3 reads CASSSSQGVSYEQYF. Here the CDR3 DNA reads TGTGCCAGCAGTTCCAGTCAAGGGGTCTCCTACGAGCAGTACTTC.

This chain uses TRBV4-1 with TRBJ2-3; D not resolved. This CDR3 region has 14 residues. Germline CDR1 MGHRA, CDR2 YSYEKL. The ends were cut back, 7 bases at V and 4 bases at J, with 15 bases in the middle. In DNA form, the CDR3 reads TGCGCCAGCATAACCCCCCCAGTGGCAGATACGCAGTATTTT. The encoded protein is CASITPPVADTQYF.

CDR3 in DNA: TGCGCCAGCAGCTCTGGACTAGCGGGGGGGAGTTTGTACGTGCAGTTCTTC. As protein: CASSSGLAGGSLYVQFF. This chain links TRBV5-1 with TRBJ2-1; 15 bases agree with TRBD2. V was pared by 3 bases and J by 12 bases, with 13 bases of the junction left unmatched. This CDR3 is 17 amino acids long. Germline CDR1 and CDR2: SGHRS and YFSETQ.

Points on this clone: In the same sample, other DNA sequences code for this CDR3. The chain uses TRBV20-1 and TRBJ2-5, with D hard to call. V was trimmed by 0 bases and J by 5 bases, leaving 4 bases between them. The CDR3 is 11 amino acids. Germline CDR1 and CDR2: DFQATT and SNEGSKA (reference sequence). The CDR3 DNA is TGCAGTGCTAGAGATTCGGAGACCCAGTACTTC. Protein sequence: CSARDSETQYF.

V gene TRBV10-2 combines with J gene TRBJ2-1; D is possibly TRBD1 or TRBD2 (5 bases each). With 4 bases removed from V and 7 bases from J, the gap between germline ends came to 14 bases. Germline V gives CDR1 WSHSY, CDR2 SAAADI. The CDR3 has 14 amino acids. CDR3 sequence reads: CASSAGQWGNEQFF. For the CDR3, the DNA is TGCGCCAGCAGTGCGGGGCAGTGGGGGAATGAGCAGTTCTTC.

The CDR3 loop is CSARSGDPLHF. The CDR3 bases are TGCAGTGCTAGATCCGGTGACCCCCTCCACTTT. The genes are TRBV20-1 and TRBJ1-6; D call uncertain. Germline V gene sequence: CDR1 DFQATT, CDR2 SNEGSKA (reference sequence). This CDR3 region has 11 residues. The germline V and J ends were trimmed by 2 bases and 13 bases, with 9 bases remaining between them.

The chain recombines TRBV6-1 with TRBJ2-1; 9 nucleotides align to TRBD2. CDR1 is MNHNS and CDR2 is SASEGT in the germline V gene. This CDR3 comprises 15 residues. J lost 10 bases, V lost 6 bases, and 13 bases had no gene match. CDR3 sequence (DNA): TGTGCCAGCAGCCACGGGGCGGGAGGGCCGAGGGAGCAGTTCTTC. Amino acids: CASSHGAGGPREQFF.

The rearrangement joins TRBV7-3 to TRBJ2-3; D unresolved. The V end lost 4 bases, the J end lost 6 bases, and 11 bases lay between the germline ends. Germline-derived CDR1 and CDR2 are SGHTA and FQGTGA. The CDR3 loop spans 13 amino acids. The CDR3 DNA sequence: TGTGCCAGCAGCTCCTCCTTGGGCGATACGCAGTATTTT. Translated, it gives CASSSSLGDTQYF.

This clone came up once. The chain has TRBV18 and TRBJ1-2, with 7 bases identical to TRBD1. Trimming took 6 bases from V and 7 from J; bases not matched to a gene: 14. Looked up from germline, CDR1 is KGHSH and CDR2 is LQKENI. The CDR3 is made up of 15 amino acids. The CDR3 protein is CASSTSGGTVRGYTF. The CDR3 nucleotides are TGTGCCAGCTCGACTTCAGGGGGAACAGTTCGTGGCTACACCTTC.

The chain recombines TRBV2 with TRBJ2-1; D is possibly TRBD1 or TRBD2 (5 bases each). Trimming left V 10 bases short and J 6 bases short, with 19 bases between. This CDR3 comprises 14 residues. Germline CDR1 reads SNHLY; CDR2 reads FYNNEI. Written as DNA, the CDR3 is TGTGCCACCCTAACGACCGGGGCCGCCAATGAGCAGTTCTTC. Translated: CATLTTGAANEQFF.

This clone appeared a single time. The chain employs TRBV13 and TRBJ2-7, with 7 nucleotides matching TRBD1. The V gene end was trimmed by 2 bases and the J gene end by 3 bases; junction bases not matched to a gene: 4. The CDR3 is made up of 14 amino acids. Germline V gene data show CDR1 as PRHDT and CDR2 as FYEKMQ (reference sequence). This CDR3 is CASSLSQGIYEQYF. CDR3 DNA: TGTGCCAGCAGCTTATCACAGGGGATCTACGAGCAGTACTTC.

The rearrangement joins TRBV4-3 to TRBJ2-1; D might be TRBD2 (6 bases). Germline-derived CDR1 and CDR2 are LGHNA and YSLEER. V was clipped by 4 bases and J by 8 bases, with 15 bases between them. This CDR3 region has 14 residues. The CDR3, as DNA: TGCGCCAGCAGCCCGGAGGGCGGAAATTATGAGCAGTTCTTC. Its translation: CASSPEGGNYEQFF.

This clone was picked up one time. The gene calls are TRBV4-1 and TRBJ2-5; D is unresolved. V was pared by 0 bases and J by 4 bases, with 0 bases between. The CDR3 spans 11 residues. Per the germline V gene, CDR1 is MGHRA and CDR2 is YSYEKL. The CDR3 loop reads CASSQEETQYF. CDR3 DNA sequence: TGCGCCAGCAGCCAAGAAGAGACCCAGTACTTC.

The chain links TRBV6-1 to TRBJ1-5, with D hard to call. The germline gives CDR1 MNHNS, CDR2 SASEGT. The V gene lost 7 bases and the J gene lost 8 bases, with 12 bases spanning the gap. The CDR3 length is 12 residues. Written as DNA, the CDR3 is TGTGCCAGCACCGTACGAGGTAAGCCCCAGCATTTT. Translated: CASTVRGKPQHF.

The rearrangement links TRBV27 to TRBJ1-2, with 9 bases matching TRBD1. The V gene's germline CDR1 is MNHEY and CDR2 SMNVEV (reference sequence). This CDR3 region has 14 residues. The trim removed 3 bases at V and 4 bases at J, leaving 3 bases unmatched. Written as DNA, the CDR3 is TGTGCCAGCAGTTTCGGGACAGGGATCTATGGCTACACCTTC. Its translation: CASSFGTGIYGYTF.

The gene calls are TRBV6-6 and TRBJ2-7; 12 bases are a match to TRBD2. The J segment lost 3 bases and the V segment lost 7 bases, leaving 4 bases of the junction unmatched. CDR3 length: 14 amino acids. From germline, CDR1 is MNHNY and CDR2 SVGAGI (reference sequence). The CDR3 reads CASKAGLAGYEQYF. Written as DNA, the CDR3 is TGTGCCAGCAAAGCGGGACTAGCGGGCTACGAGCAGTACTTC.

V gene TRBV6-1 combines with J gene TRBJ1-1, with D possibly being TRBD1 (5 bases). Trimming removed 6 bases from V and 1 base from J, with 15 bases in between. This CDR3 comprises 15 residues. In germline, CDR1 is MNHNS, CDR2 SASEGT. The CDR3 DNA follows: TGTGCCAGCAGCCTCTTAAAAACAGGGAACACTGAAGCTTTCTTT. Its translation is CASSLLKTGNTEAFF.

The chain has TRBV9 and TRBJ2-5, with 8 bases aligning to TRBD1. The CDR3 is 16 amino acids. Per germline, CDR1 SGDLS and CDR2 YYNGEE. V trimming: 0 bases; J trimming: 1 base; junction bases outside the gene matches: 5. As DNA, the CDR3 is TGTGCCAGCAGCGTAGGAGGGACAGGACCCCAAGAGACCCAGTACTTC. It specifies CASSVGGTGPQETQYF.

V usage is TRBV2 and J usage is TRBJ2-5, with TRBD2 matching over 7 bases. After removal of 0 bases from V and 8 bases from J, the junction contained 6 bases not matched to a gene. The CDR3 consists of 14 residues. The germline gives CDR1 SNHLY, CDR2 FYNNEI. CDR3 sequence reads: CASSEARGGSTQYF. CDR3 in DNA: TGTGCCAGCAGTGAAGCCCGGGGAGGGTCCACCCAGTACTTC.

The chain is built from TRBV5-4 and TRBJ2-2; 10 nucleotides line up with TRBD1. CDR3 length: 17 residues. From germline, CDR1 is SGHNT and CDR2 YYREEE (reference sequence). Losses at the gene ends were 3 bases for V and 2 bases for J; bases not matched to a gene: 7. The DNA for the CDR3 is TGTGCCAGCAGCTGGCCCGGACAGGGGGATAACACCGGGGAGCTGTTTTTT. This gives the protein CASSWPGQGDNTGELFF.

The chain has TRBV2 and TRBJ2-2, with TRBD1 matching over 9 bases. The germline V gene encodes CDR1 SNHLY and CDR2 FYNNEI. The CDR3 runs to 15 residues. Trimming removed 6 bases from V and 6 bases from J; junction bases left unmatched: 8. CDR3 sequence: CASREGQGWSGELFF. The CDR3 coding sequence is TGTGCCAGCAGAGAGGGACAGGGATGGTCCGGGGAGCTGTTTTTT. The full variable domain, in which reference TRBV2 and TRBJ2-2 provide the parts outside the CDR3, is EPEVTQTPSHQVTQMGQEVILRCVPISNHLYFYWYRQILGQKVEFLVSFYNNEISEKSEIFDDQFSVERPDGSNFTLKIRSTKLEDSAMYFCASREGQGWSGELFFGEGSRLTVL.

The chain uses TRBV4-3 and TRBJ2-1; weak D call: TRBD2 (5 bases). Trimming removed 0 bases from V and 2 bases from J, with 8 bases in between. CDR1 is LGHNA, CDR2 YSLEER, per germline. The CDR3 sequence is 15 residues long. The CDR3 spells CASSQDVGTYNEQFF. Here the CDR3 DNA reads TGCGCCAGCAGCCAAGATGTCGGGACCTACAATGAGCAGTTCTTC.

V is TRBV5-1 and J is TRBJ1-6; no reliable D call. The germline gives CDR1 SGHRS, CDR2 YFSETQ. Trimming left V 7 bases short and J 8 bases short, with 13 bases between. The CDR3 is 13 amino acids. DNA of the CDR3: TGCGCCAGCTCGATCTTGCGGGATTCACCCCTCCACTTT. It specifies CASSILRDSPLHF.